The 29 T cell receptor beta chains below come from one sample, sequenced in a study of response to subunit inactivated influenza vaccine (dated by TCRdb to the late 2010s). Library generation was performed with RT-PCR. Sequencing took place on an Illumina HiSeq 2500. TCRdb applied fastp at Q25 and MiXCR to the public reads, then kept only in-frame beta chains. CDR3 protein duplicates are merged, each entry listing the most common genes and DNA. For this sample there are roughly 780,000 distinct CDR3 sequences; 15% to 20% appear just once. The ten top clones hold 11% of the sample. This sample comprised PBMCs from blood, obtained less than 6 days after vaccination. The receptors were sampled from a man aged 50-60 years who received an inactivated influenza vaccine. Donor details come from another sample of the same person, matched by shared clones.

This clonotype was detected many times. The V gene is TRBV29-1, the J gene TRBJ2-1; tentatively, D is TRBD2 (6 bases). V was clipped by 4 bases and J by 0 bases, with 13 bases between them. The length of the CDR3 is 15 residues. Looked up from germline, CDR1 is SQVTM and CDR2 is ANQGSEA. CDR3 DNA: TGCAGCGTTGTGGGGGGTGGGGGCTCCTACAATGAGCAGTTCTTC. Amino acid sequence: CSVVGGGGSYNEQFF.

This clonotype appeared many times. This sequence joins TRBV7-9 and TRBJ1-5; D is undetermined. This CDR3 is built from 14 residues. V was shortened by 3 bases and J by 1 base, with 7 bases between the two germline ends. Germline V gene data show CDR1 as SEHNR and CDR2 as FQNEAQ (reference sequence). The CDR3 region has the DNA TGTGCCAGCAGCTTGGTAGGGAGCAATCAGCCCCAGCATTTT. Translating it yields CASSLVGSNQPQHF.

The chain is built from TRBV29-1 and TRBJ2-7, with 7 bases that match TRBD1. V lost 3 bases, J lost 2 bases, and 13 bases stayed unmatched. CDR1 is SQVTM and CDR2 is ANQGSEA in the germline V gene. The length of the CDR3 is 16 residues. The CDR3 protein is CSVERTGEGAAYEQYF. For the CDR3, the DNA is TGCAGCGTTGAGCGGACCGGTGAGGGGGCCGCCTACGAGCAGTACTTC.

This clonotype appeared a few times. The chain recombines TRBV4-2 with TRBJ2-5, with 7 bases that match TRBD2. The V gene end was trimmed by 1 base and the J gene end by 3 bases; junction bases not matched to a gene: 8. The CDR3 is 16 residues long. CDR1 LGHNA and CDR2 YNFKEQ come from the germline V gene. CDR3 DNA sequence: TGTGCCAGCAGCCAAGCAGCGGGACGCCCAAAAGAGACCCAGTACTTC. Its translation: CASSQAAGRPKETQYF.

The chain couples TRBV20-1 to TRBJ2-3; D uncertain. Germline assignment: CDR1 DFQATT and CDR2 SNEGSKA (reference sequence). Trimming took off 6 bases at V and 5 bases at J, with 15 bases between the two ends. This CDR3 spans 13 amino acids. As DNA, the CDR3 is TGCAGTGCGATCGGCCGGCCGCGAGATACGCAGTATTTT. Translating gives CSAIGRPRDTQYF.

This clonotype came up many times. V gene TRBV12-3 or TRBV12-4 combines with J gene TRBJ2-7; no firm D call. The length of the CDR3 is 13 residues. Trimming cost V 3 bases and J 7 bases, with 13 bases left between them. The DNA for the CDR3 is TGTGCCAGCAGTTTTCGAGGTGGCGAAGAGCAGTACTTC. Translating it yields CASSFRGGEEQYF.

This chain uses TRBV20-1 with TRBJ1-1; maybe TRBD1 (6 bases). The CDR3 is 13 residues long. The V end lost 3 bases, the J end lost 10 bases, and 18 bases lay between the germline ends. Per germline, CDR1 DFQATT and CDR2 SNEGSKA (reference sequence). The CDR3 protein is CSASGTRQVGAFF. In nucleotides, the CDR3 is TGCAGTGCTAGTGGAACCCGACAGGTTGGAGCTTTCTTT.

The chain employs TRBV6-6 and TRBJ1-5; D is unclear. The CDR3 length is 13 residues. From germline, CDR1 is MNHNY and CDR2 SVGAGI (reference sequence). The V end lost 5 bases, the J end lost 6 bases, and 11 bases lay between the germline ends. The CDR3 DNA is TGTGCCAGCAGTCAGGACGTTTCTCAGCCCCAGCATTTT. Translated: CASSQDVSQPQHF.

This clonotype was seen ten or more times. This rearrangement joins TRBV4-3 to TRBJ2-1; D is unresolved. CDR3 length equals 16 residues. Between the trimmed V and J ends, which lost 1 base and 6 bases, there was a span of 16 bases. The germline gives CDR1 LGHNA, CDR2 YSLEER. For the CDR3, the DNA is TGCGCCAGCAGCCAAGGTCCGGACCTCTGGGGCAATGAGCAGTTCTTC. Amino acid sequence: CASSQGPDLWGNEQFF.

J is TRBJ2-2 and V is TRBV6-1, with TRBD1 identical over 7 bases. V shed 6 bases and J 4 bases; nucleotides not matched to a gene: 11. The CDR3 contains 16 residues. The V gene's germline CDR1 is MNHNS and CDR2 SASEGT. CDR3: CASSASGTALTGELFF. The CDR3 coding sequence is TGTGCCAGCAGCGCGTCCGGGACAGCCCTCACCGGGGAGCTGTTTTTT.

This clonotype was seen only a few times. The gene calls are TRBV29-1 and TRBJ2-1, with 7 bases lining up with TRBD2. With V trimmed by 6 bases and J by 7 bases, 9 bases remained unmatched. The germline V gene has CDR1 SQVTM and CDR2 ANQGSEA. The CDR3 contains 13 residues. In nucleotides, the CDR3 is TGCAGCGTCTTCGGGGGGAGTAAAAATGAGCAGTTCTTC. Its translation is CSVFGGSKNEQFF.

The chain uses TRBV10-1 and TRBJ2-2, with D maybe TRBD1 (6 bases). The CDR3 is 14 amino acids. Germline V CDR1 and CDR2: WNHNN, SYGVQD (reference sequence). V lost 2 bases and J lost 5, with 9 bases in between. The CDR3 coding sequence is TGCGCCAGCAGTGAGGCACAGGGAACCGGGGAGCTGTTTTTT. Amino acids: CASSEAQGTGELFF.

In this sample, this clonotype turned up many times. The V gene is TRBV5-1, the J gene TRBJ2-5, with D possibly TRBD2 on 6 matching bases. Trimming took off 4 bases at V and 2 bases at J, with 12 bases between the two ends. CDR1 SGHRS and CDR2 YFSETQ come from the germline V gene. The CDR3 is made up of 14 amino acids. CDR3 residues: CASSEGTSQETQYF. Here the CDR3 DNA reads TGCGCCAGCAGCGAAGGGACTTCACAAGAGACCCAGTACTTC.

This clonotype appeared many times. The chain is built from TRBV6-2 or TRBV6-3 and TRBJ2-3, with D possibly TRBD2 on 5 matching bases. V was cut by 4 bases and J by 4 bases, with 15 bases left in between. Germline V lookup: CDR1 MNHEY, CDR2 SVGEGT. The CDR3 has 15 residues. The DNA of the CDR3 is TGTGCCAGCAGTTTCCCACTAGGGTGGGCAGATACGCAGTATTTT. Translating gives CASSFPLGWADTQYF.

A few counts support this clonotype. The DNA for the CDR3 is TGCGCCAGCAGCTTGGAAGGACAGCCTGTGGCCCAGTACTTC. Its translation is CASSLEGQPVAQYF. V is TRBV5-1 and J is TRBJ2-5, with D possibly being TRBD1 (6 bases). CDR1 and CDR2 (germline): SGHRS, YFSETQ. Trimming took off 0 bases at V and 9 bases at J, with 15 bases between the two ends. The CDR3 has 14 residues.

The chain uses TRBV12-3 or TRBV12-4 and TRBJ1-1; TRBD1 matches at 8 bases. The CDR3 is 14 residues long. V gave up 6 bases and J gave up 2 bases; unmatched junction bases: 5. The CDR3 loop is CASRYGQGNTEAFF. Here the CDR3 DNA reads TGTGCCAGCAGATACGGACAGGGAAACACTGAAGCTTTCTTT.

V gene TRBV27 combines with J gene TRBJ2-7; 12 bases are a match to TRBD1. In germline, CDR1 is MNHEY, CDR2 SMNVEV (reference sequence). This CDR3 spans 14 amino acids. J lost 6 bases, V lost 4 bases, and 4 bases had no gene match. CDR3 coding DNA: TGTGCCAGCAGTTCCGGGACAGGGGGCGCCGAGCAGTACTTC. It encodes CASSSGTGGAEQYF.

This clonotype has a count of ten or more. The chain combines TRBV12-3 or TRBV12-4 with TRBJ2-7, with TRBD1 identical over 7 bases. V shed 5 bases and J 3 bases; nucleotides not matched to a gene: 7. This CDR3 spans 14 amino acids. CDR3 DNA: TGTGCCAGCAGTCTCCGGGACAGATTCTACGAGCAGTACTTC. Translation gives CASSLRDRFYEQYF.

The chain links TRBV20-1 to TRBJ2-2, with TRBD1 matching 8 bases. The germline V gene encodes CDR1 DFQATT and CDR2 SNEGSKA (reference sequence). CDR3 length equals 15 residues. V was clipped by 4 bases and J by 1 base; unmatched bases: 5. The CDR3 DNA is TGCAGTGCTAAATCCGGGACAGGGAACACCGGGGAGCTGTTTTTT. Its translation: CSAKSGTGNTGELFF.

The genes are TRBV21-1 and TRBJ2-3; whether TRBD2, the table's D call, matches the DNA was not checked. TRBV21-1 is listed as a pseudogene. The CDR3 totals 16 residues. In DNA form, the CDR3 reads TGTGCCAGCAGAAAAAGGACTGAGGGGTGCACAGATACGCAGTATTTT. It translates to CASRKRTEGCTDTQYF.

This clonotype was seen a handful of times. The chain links TRBV3-1 to TRBJ2-7, with no clear D. Germline assignment: CDR1 LGHDT and CDR2 YNNKEL (reference sequence). With 1 base removed from V and 7 bases from J, the gap between germline ends came to 17 bases. CDR3 size: 15 residues. The CDR3: CASSQGGRDKSEQYF. CDR3 sequence (DNA): TGTGCCAGCAGCCAAGGTGGCAGAGATAAGAGTGAGCAGTACTTC.

Details on this clonotype: Germline is not matched at one junction end, which may reflect a read error. V is TRBV5-1 and J is TRBJ2-5; tentative D call: TRBD2 (5 bases). CDR3 length: 12 residues. Germline V gene sequence: CDR1 SGHRS, CDR2 YFSETQ. Here the CDR3 reads CASSLTDPPGDF. CDR3 nucleotides: TGCGCCAGCAGCCTGACGGACCCACCCGGGGACTTC.

This clonotype was observed a few times. The chain combines TRBV27 with TRBJ2-1; possible D gene TRBD1, 6 bases. Trimming cost V 2 bases and J 9 bases, with 14 bases left between them. The germline CDR1 and CDR2 sequences are MNHEY and SMNVEV (reference sequence). This CDR3 comprises 14 residues. The CDR3 DNA reads TGTGCCAGCAGTTTAAATGGTGGGACACCTGAGCAGTTCTTC. This encodes CASSLNGGTPEQFF.

The chain carries TRBV20-1 and TRBJ2-7; TRBD2 agrees at 10 bases. The CDR3 consists of 14 residues. Germline assignment: CDR1 DFQATT and CDR2 SNEGSKA (reference sequence). After removal of 4 bases from V and 8 bases from J, the junction contained 11 bases not matched to a gene. In nucleotides, the CDR3 is TGCAGTGCTACGCTCACTAGCGGGGCTAGTAAGCAGTACTTC. Translating gives CSATLTSGASKQYF.

This clonotype was seen a handful of times. The chain recombines TRBV20-1 with TRBJ1-2; 10 bases match TRBD1. Losses at the gene ends were 6 bases for V and 0 bases for J; bases not matched to a gene: 7. Per the germline V gene, CDR1 is DFQATT and CDR2 is SNEGSKA (reference sequence). The CDR3 spans 15 residues. The CDR3 is CSARDRGGSNYGYTF. The CDR3, as DNA: TGCAGTGCCAGGGACAGGGGTGGATCTAACTATGGCTACACCTTC.

This clonotype was picked up many times. J is TRBJ1-4 and V is TRBV7-2; no definite D call. V was trimmed by 5 bases and J by 2 bases, leaving 15 bases between them. Germline loops: CDR1 SGHTA, CDR2 FQGNSA. The CDR3 covers 16 residues. Written as DNA, the CDR3 is TGTGCCAGCAGCGAACGTCCTGGTCCGACTAATGAAAAACTGTTTTTT. Protein product: CASSERPGPTNEKLFF.

The chain couples TRBV29-1 to TRBJ1-2, with TRBD1 as a possible D gene (5 bases). This CDR3 has 13 residues. Germline CDR1 reads SQVTM; CDR2 reads ANQGSEA. V lost 3 bases, J lost 0 bases, and 8 bases lay in between. DNA of the CDR3: TGCAGCGTTGATCGGGGGGCTAACTATGGCTACACCTTC. Translating gives CSVDRGANYGYTF.

V and J are TRBV20-1 and TRBJ2-7; 16 bases are shared with TRBD2. Trimming cost V 6 bases and J 9 bases; bases outside gene matches: 14. Germline CDR1 reads DFQATT; CDR2 reads SNEGSKA (reference sequence). This CDR3 is 16 amino acids long. CDR3 sequence reads: CSARAGTSGGALVQYF. In DNA, the CDR3 is TGCAGTGCACGTGCCGGGACTAGCGGGGGGGCCTTAGTGCAGTACTTC.

This clonotype turned up a few times. J is TRBJ2-1 and V is TRBV6-2 or TRBV6-3; TRBD1 might be the D (6 bases). CDR1 is MNHEY, CDR2 SVGEGT, per germline. The CDR3 extends over 13 amino acids. Trimming stripped 8 bases from V and 10 bases from J, with 18 bases between. For the CDR3, the DNA is TGTGCCAGCCAAGGACAGTTGTTTGTGGAGCAGTTCTTC. Protein product: CASQGQLFVEQFF.